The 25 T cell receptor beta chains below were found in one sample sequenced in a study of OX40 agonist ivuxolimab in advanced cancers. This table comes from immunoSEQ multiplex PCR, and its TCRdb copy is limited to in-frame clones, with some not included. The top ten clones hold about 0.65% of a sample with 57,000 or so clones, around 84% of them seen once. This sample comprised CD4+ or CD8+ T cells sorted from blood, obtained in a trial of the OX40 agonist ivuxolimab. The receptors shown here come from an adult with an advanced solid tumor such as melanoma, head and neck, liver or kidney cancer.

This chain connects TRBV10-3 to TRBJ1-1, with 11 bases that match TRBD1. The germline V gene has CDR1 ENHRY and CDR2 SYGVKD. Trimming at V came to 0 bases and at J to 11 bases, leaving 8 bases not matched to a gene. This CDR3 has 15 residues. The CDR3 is CAISESWGQGGTAFF. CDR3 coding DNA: TGTGCCATCAGTGAGTCATGGGGACAGGGGGGTACGGCTTTCTTT.

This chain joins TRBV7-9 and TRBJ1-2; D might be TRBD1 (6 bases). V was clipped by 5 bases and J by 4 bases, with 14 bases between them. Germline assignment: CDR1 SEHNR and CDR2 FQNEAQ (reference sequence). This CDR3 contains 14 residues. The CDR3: CASSLLRGSYGYTF. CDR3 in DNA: TGTGCCAGCAGCCTATTAAGGGGGTCCTATGGCTACACCTTC.

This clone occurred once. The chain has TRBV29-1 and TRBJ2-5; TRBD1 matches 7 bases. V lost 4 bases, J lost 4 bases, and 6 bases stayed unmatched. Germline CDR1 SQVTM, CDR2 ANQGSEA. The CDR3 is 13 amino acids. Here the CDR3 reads CSVGDSRGETQYF. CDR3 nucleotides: TGCAGCGTTGGGGACAGTAGGGGAGAGACCCAGTACTTC.

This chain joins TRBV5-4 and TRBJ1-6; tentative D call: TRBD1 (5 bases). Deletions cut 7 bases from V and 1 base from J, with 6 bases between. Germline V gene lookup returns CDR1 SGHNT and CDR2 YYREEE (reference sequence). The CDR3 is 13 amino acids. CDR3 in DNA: TGTGCCAGCCGGGGGTCCTATAATTCACCCCTCCACTTT. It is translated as CASRGSYNSPLHF.

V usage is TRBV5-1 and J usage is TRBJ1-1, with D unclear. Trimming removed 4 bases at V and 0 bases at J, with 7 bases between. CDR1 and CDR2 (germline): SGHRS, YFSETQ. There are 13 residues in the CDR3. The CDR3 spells CASSNQLNTEAFF. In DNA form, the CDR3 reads TGCGCCAGCAGCAATCAGTTGAACACTGAAGCTTTCTTT.

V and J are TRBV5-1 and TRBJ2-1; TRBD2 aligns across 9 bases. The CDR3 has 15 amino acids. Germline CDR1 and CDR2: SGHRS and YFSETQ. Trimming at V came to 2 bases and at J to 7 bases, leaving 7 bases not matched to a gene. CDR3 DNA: TGCGCCAGCAGCTTTGGAATAGCGGGAGTAAATGAGCAGTTCTTC. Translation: CASSFGIAGVNEQFF. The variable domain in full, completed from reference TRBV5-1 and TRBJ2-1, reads KAGVTQTPRYLIKTRGQQVTLSCSPISGHRSVSWYQQTPGQGLQFLFEYFSETQRNKGNFPGRFSGRQFSNSRSEMNVSTLELGDSALYLCASSFGIAGVNEQFFGPGTRLTVL.

Here the CDR3 reads CASSLVARDTQYF. CDR3 DNA: TGTGCCAGCAGCTTGGTGGCGCGGGATACGCAGTATTTT. The V gene is TRBV5-6, the J gene TRBJ2-3; D is unresolved. The ends were cut back, 0 bases at V and 6 bases at J, with 8 bases in the middle. The germline V gene has CDR1 SGHDT and CDR2 YYEEEE. There are 13 residues in the CDR3.

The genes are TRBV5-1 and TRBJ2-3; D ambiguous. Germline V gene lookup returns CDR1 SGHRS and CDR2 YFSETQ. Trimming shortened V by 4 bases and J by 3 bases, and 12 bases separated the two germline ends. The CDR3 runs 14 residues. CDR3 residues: CASSMPSRTDTQYF. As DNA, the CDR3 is TGCGCCAGCAGCATGCCCTCTAGAACAGATACGCAGTATTTT.

CDR3 bases: TGTGCCAGCAGTAAGCGACAGGGAGGCTACACCTTC. Translating gives CASSKRQGGYTF. The chain has TRBV6-6 and TRBJ1-2; 7 positions match TRBD1. With 5 bases clipped from V and 8 bases from J, the junction kept 5 bases outside the gene matches. The CDR3 loop spans 12 amino acids. CDR1 is MNHNY, CDR2 SVGAGI, per germline (reference sequence).

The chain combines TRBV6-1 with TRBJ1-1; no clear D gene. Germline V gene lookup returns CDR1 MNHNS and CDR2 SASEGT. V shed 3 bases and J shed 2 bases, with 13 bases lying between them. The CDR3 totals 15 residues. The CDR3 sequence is CASSDWASRNTEAFF. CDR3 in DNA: TGTGCCAGCAGTGATTGGGCCAGCCGAAACACTGAAGCTTTCTTT.

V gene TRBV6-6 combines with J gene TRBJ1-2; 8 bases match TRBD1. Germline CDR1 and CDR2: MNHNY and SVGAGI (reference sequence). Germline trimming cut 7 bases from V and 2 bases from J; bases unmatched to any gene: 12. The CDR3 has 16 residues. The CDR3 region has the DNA TGTGCCAGCACCCAGGACAGGGCCCGCCTGAACTATGGCTACACCTTC. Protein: CASTQDRARLNYGYTF.

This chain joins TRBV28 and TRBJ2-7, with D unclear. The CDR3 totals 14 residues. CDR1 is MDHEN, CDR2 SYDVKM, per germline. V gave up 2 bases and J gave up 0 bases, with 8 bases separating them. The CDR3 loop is CASSLKVISYEQYF. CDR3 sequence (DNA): TGTGCCAGCAGTTTAAAGGTTATCTCCTACGAGCAGTACTTC.

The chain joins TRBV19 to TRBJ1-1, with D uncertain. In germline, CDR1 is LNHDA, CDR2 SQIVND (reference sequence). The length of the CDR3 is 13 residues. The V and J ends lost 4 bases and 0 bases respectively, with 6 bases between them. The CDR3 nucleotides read TGTGCCAGTAGTAATAACATGAACACTGAAGCTTTCTTT. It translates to CASSNNMNTEAFF.

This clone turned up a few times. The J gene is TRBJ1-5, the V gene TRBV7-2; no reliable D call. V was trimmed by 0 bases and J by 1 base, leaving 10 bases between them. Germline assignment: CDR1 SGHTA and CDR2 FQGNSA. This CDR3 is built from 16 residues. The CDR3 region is CASSLAIVQSNQPQHF. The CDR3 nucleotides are TGTGCCAGCAGCTTAGCGATTGTGCAGAGCAATCAGCCCCAGCATTTT.

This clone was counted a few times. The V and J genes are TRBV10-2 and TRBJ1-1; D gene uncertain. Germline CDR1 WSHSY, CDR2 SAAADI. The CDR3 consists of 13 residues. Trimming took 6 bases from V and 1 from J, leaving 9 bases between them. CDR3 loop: CASSVDANTEAFF. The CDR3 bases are TGCGCCAGCAGCGTGGATGCGAACACTGAAGCTTTCTTT.

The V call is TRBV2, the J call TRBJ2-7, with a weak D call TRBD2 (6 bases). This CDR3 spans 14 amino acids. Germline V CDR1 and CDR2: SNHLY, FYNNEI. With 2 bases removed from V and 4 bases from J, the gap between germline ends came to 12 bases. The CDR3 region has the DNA TGTGCCAGCAGTGAACAAGCGGAGGGTTACGAGCAGTACTTC. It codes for CASSEQAEGYEQYF.

CDR3 in DNA: TGTGCCAGCAGCTGGGACCCCAGGGGAGAGACCCAGTACTTC. This gives the protein CASSWDPRGETQYF. The rearrangement links TRBV11-2 to TRBJ2-5; the D gene is possibly TRBD1 (6 bases). Trimming removed 4 bases at V and 4 bases at J, with 13 bases between. The CDR3 length is 14 residues. The V gene's germline CDR1 is SGHAT and CDR2 FQNNGV.

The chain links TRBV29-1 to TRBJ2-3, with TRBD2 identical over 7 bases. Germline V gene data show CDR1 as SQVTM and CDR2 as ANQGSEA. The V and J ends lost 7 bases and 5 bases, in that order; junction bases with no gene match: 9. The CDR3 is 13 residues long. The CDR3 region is CSATSGAGDTQYF. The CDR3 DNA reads TGCAGCGCCACCAGCGGGGCGGGAGATACGCAGTATTTT.

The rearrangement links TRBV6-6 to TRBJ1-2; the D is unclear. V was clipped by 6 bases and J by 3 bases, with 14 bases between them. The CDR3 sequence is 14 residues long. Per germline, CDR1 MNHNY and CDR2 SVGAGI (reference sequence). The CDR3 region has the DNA TGTGCCAGCAGGACTGGAGAGGGTTACTATGGCTACACCTTC. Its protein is CASRTGEGYYGYTF.

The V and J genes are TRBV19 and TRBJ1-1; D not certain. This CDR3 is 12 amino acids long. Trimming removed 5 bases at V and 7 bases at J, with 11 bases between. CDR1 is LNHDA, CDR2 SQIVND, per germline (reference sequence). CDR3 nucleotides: TGTGCCAGTAGTTTTGGGAAATTTGAAGCTTTCTTT. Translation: CASSFGKFEAFF.

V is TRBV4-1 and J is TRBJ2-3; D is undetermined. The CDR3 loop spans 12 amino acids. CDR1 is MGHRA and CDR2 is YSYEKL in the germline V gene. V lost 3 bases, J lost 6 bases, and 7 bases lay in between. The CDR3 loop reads CASSHPRDTQYF. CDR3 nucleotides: TGCGCCAGCAGCCACCCGAGGGATACGCAGTATTTT.

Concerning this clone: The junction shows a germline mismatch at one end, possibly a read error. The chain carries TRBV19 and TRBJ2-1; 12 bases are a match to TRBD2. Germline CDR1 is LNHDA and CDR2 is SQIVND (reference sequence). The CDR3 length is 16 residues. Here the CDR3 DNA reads TGTGCCAGTAGTCATCCTAGCGGGAGGGCCTACTATGAGCAGTTCTTC. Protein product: CASSHPSGRAYYEQFF.

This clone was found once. The CDR3 is CASSSGTGGSNEKLFF. The CDR3 DNA reads TGCGCCAGCAGCTCCGGGACAGGGGGGTCTAATGAAAAACTGTTTTTT. This chain uses TRBV5-1 with TRBJ1-4; 11 bases align to TRBD1. Germline V gene data show CDR1 as SGHRS and CDR2 as YFSETQ. This CDR3 is built from 16 residues. With V trimmed by 3 bases and J by 3 bases, 4 bases remained unmatched.

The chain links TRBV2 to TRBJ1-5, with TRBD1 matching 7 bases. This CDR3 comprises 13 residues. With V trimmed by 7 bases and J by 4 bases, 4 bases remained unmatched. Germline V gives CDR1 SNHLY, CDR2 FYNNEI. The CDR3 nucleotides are TGTGCCAGCACCCGGGACAGAAATCAGCCCCAGCATTTT. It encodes CASTRDRNQPQHF.

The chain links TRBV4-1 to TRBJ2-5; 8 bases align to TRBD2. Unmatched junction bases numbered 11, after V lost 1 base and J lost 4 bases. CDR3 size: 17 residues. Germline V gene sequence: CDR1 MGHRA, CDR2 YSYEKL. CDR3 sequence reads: CASSQGLLGGGSETQYF. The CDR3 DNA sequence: TGCGCCAGCAGCCAAGGTCTTCTCGGGGGGGGGTCAGAGACCCAGTACTTC.